Listed below are T cell receptor beta chains from one sample, sequenced in a study of naive and memory T cell subsets. TCRdb recomputed calls from the UMI-ligation and nested PCR reads with MiXCR, one row per CDR3 protein. The sample includes some 83,000 distinct CDR3 sequences, approximately 9.2% of them seen just once. Sequencing was carried out using naive CD8+ T cells from blood. The receptors here all came from a human donor in good health. The CDR3 runs from the conserved cysteine through the conserved F or W. D genes are given only for firm matches. For some rows the clone size is stated as once, few or many, or as a class when expanded; others skip it.

>TRBV2|TRBJ2-7|-|12|few
CASRAKSYEQYF
TGTGCCAGCAGGGCAAAATCCTACGAGCAGTACTTC
>TRBV29-1|TRBJ2-1|TRBD2|13|many
CSVGTSDYNEQFF
TGCAGCGTTGGGACTAGCGACTACAATGAGCAGTTCTTC
>TRBV7-2|TRBJ1-4|-|14|-
CASSLEGWGEKLFF
TGTGCCAGCAGCTTAGAAGGGTGGGGTGAAAAACTGTTTTTT
>TRBV4-3|TRBJ2-5|TRBD2|17|-
CASSQDEAGGGRETQYF
TGCGCCAGCAGCCAAGATGAAGCGGGAGGGGGGCGGGAGACCCAGTACTTC
>TRBV27|TRBJ2-7|-|18|few
CASSLATSGLPAAYEQYF
TGTGCCAGCAGTTTGGCCACTTCGGGACTGCCTGCCGCCTACGAGCAGTACTTC
>TRBV12-3/TRBV12-4|TRBJ2-3|-|15|-
CASGPSHLVTDTQYF
TGTGCCAGCGGACCCAGTCACCTGGTAACAGATACGCAGTATTTT
>TRBV4-1|TRBJ2-3|-|15|many
CASSQGPASTDTQYF
TGCGCCAGCAGCCAAGGTCCCGCAAGCACAGATACGCAGTATTTT
>TRBV29-1|TRBJ2-7|TRBD2|15|few
CSVEGMAGVLSEQYF
TGCAGCGTTGAAGGTATGGCGGGGGTTCTCTCCGAGCAGTACTTC
>TRBV29-1|TRBJ2-7|-|13|-
CSVKTGPADEQYF
TGCAGCGTGAAGACAGGTCCGGCTGACGAGCAGTACTTC
>TRBV10-3|TRBJ2-1|-|16|many
CAISVPGNTSYNEQFF
TGTGCCATCAGTGTTCCAGGCAACACCTCCTACAATGAGCAGTTCTTC
>TRBV7-2|TRBJ2-3|-|15|-
CASSLEDSYTDTQYF
TGTGCCAGCAGCTTAGAAGACAGTTACACAGATACGCAGTATTTT
>TRBV9|TRBJ2-7|-|13|many
CASSGDPSQEQYF
TGTGCCAGCAGCGGGGACCCCTCCCAGGAGCAGTACTTC
>TRBV10-2|TRBJ2-7|TRBD2|13|-
CASSVSGRSEQYF
TGCGCCAGCTCGGTTAGCGGGAGAAGCGAGCAGTACTTC
>TRBV20-1|TRBJ2-1|TRBD2|15|few
CSAREAGELRNEQFF
TGCAGTGCTAGAGAAGCGGGAGAGTTAAGAAATGAGCAGTTCTTC
>TRBV6-5|TRBJ1-1|-|14|many
CASSYSDRNTEAFF
TGTGCCAGCAGTTACTCGGACCGGAACACTGAAGCTTTCTTT
>TRBV15|TRBJ2-2|-|15|many
CATSRDTSGTGELFF
TGTGCCACCAGCAGAGACACGAGCGGCACCGGGGAGCTGTTTTTT
>TRBV5-1|TRBJ2-7|-|15|few
CASSLPPDSSYEQYF
TGCGCCAGCAGCTTACCTCCGGACAGCTCCTACGAGCAGTACTTC
>TRBV7-6|TRBJ2-5|-|13|-
CARSLIQGETQYF
TGTGCCAGGAGCTTAATACAGGGAGAGACCCAGTACTTC
>TRBV7-9|TRBJ1-2|-|13|few
CASSLVAIYGYTF
TGTGCCAGCAGCTTAGTAGCGATCTATGGCTACACCTTC
>TRBV29-1|TRBJ2-3|TRBD1|14|many
CSVEMGQSTDTQYF
TGCAGCGTTGAAATGGGACAGAGCACAGATACGCAGTATTTT
>TRBV4-3|TRBJ2-7|-|15|-
CASSQGGNGVYEQYF
TGCGCCAGCAGCCAAGGCGGGAACGGGGTCTACGAGCAGTACTTC
>TRBV27|TRBJ1-5|TRBD1|14|many
CASKTGNSNQPQHF
TGTGCCAGCAAGACAGGGAATAGCAATCAGCCCCAGCATTTT
>TRBV25-1|TRBJ2-1|-|15|many
CASSLQEVSYNEQFF
TGTGCCAGCAGCCTACAGGAGGTCTCCTACAATGAGCAGTTCTTC
>TRBV28|TRBJ2-2|TRBD1|15|few
CASSPGQGWTGELFF
TGTGCCAGCAGTCCCGGACAGGGATGGACCGGGGAGCTGTTTTTT
>TRBV6-6|TRBJ2-3|TRBD2|18|-
CASSQSRVAGVGTDTQYF
TGTGCCAGCAGCCAATCCCGCGTAGCGGGAGTGGGCACAGATACGCAGTATTTT
>TRBV20-1|TRBJ2-7|-|15|many
CSARVEGDLYYEQYF
TGCAGTGCTAGAGTGGAAGGGGACCTTTACTACGAGCAGTACTTC
>TRBV10-3|TRBJ2-7|-|16|many
CAIMTLQGQSSYEQYF
TGTGCCATCATGACCCTGCAGGGACAATCGTCCTACGAGCAGTACTTC
>TRBV10-2|TRBJ2-7|-|13|many
CASSESRVYEQYF
TGCGCCAGCAGTGAGAGTAGGGTGTACGAGCAGTACTTC
>TRBV20-1|TRBJ2-7|TRBD2|18|-
CSARGIVGLAGPSYEQYF
TGCAGTGCTAGAGGTATCGTAGGACTAGCGGGGCCTTCCTACGAGCAGTACTTC
>TRBV5-4|TRBJ2-3|-|16|few
CASSYEPGPITDTQYF
TGTGCCAGCAGCTACGAACCGGGACCGATCACAGATACGCAGTATTTT
>TRBV11-2|TRBJ1-5|-|16|-
CASSLSMGMSNQPQHF
TGTGCCAGCAGCTTATCTATGGGCATGAGCAATCAGCCCCAGCATTTT
>TRBV27|TRBJ2-7|-|13|few
CASSRGGTYEQYF
TGTGCCAGCAGTCGGGGCGGTACCTACGAGCAGTACTTC
>TRBV20-1|TRBJ2-1|TRBD2|17|many
CSARDSLAGGWYNEQFF
TGCAGTGCTAGAGATTCCCTAGCGGGAGGGTGGTACAATGAGCAGTTCTTC
>TRBV7-9|TRBJ1-1|-|13|many
CASSLAGNTEAFF
TGTGCCAGCAGCTTAGCGGGGAACACTGAAGCTTTCTTT
>TRBV12-3/TRBV12-4|TRBJ2-7|-|14|many
CASFIVAGIYEQYF
TGTGCCAGCTTTATTGTGGCCGGGATCTACGAGCAGTACTTC
>TRBV10-3|TRBJ1-4|TRBD1|18|-
CAISEQGLQTATNEKLFF
TGTGCCATCAGTGAACAGGGGCTCCAAACTGCAACTAATGAAAAACTGTTTTTT
>TRBV29-1|TRBJ2-7|TRBD1|14|few
CSAKTGGLSYEQYF
TGCAGCGCCAAGACAGGGGGCCTCTCCTACGAGCAGTACTTC
>TRBV20-1|TRBJ1-2|-|13|few
CSAITEARYGYTF
TGCAGTGCTATTACAGAGGCTCGCTATGGCTACACCTTC
>TRBV30|TRBJ2-7|-|13|many
CAWTQSGTYEQYF
TGTGCCTGGACCCAAAGCGGAACCTACGAGCAGTACTTC
>TRBV10-3|TRBJ2-7|-|11|many
CANGGGGEQYF
TGTGCCAATGGGGGAGGGGGCGAGCAGTACTTC
>TRBV5-1|TRBJ2-1|-|13|many
CASTQGLYNEQFF
TGCGCCAGCACCCAGGGGCTTTACAATGAGCAGTTCTTC
>TRBV9|TRBJ2-3|-|18|many
CASSEVGNSGVITDTQYF
TGTGCCAGCAGCGAGGTCGGGAATAGCGGAGTGATCACAGATACGCAGTATTTT
>TRBV20-1|TRBJ2-7|-|13|many
CSARAPGAYEQYF
TGCAGTGCTAGAGCCCCAGGGGCCTACGAGCAGTACTTC
>TRBV4-1|TRBJ2-1|TRBD2|17|-
CASSQGGLAGINNEQFF
TGCGCCAGCAGCCAAGGTGGACTAGCGGGAATTAACAATGAGCAGTTCTTC
>TRBV27|TRBJ2-1|TRBD2|17|-
CASSLFPLAASYNEQFF
TGTGCCAGCAGTTTATTCCCCCTAGCGGCCTCCTACAATGAGCAGTTCTTC
>TRBV27|TRBJ1-2|TRBD1|14|-
CASSSGTGRYGYTF
TGTGCCAGCAGTTCCGGGACAGGGCGCTATGGCTACACCTTC
>TRBV13|TRBJ2-7|TRBD1|15|many
CASSLARTGDGEQYF
TGTGCCAGCAGCTTAGCCCGGACAGGGGACGGCGAGCAGTACTTC
>TRBV24-1|TRBJ2-2|-|15|few
CATSDQEGDTGELFF
TGTGCCACCAGTGATCAGGAGGGTGACACCGGGGAGCTGTTTTTT
>TRBV7-9|TRBJ2-3|-|15|-
CASSTLSLGPDTQYF
TGTGCCAGCAGCACCTTATCTCTAGGGCCAGATACGCAGTATTTT
>TRBV28|TRBJ2-3|-|11|many
CASTSGFTQYF
TGTGCCAGCACCTCCGGGTTTACGCAGTATTTT